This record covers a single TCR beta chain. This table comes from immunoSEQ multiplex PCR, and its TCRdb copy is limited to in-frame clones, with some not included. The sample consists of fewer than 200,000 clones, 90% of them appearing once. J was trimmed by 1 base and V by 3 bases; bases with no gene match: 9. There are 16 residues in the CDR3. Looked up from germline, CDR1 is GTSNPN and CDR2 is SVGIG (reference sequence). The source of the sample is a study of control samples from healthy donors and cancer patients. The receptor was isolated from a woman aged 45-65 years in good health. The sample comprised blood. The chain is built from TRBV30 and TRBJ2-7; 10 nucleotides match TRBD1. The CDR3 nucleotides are TGTGCCTGGAGCCCCCGAGGGACAGGGGCATCCTACGAGCAGTACTTC. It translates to CAWSPRGTGASYEQYF.